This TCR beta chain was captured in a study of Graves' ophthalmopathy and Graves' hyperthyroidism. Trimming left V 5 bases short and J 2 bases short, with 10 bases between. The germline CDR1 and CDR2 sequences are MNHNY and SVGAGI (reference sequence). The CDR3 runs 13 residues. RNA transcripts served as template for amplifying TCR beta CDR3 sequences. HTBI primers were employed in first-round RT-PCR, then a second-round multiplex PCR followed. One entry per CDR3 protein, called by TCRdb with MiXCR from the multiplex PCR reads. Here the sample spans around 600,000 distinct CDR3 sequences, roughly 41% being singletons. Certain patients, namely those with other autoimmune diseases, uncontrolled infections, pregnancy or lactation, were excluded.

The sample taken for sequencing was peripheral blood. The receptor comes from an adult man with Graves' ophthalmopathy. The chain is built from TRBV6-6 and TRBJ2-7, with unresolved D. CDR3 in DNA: TGTGCCAGCAGTGAAGGCCAAACCTACGAGCAGTACTTC. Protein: CASSEGQTYEQYF.